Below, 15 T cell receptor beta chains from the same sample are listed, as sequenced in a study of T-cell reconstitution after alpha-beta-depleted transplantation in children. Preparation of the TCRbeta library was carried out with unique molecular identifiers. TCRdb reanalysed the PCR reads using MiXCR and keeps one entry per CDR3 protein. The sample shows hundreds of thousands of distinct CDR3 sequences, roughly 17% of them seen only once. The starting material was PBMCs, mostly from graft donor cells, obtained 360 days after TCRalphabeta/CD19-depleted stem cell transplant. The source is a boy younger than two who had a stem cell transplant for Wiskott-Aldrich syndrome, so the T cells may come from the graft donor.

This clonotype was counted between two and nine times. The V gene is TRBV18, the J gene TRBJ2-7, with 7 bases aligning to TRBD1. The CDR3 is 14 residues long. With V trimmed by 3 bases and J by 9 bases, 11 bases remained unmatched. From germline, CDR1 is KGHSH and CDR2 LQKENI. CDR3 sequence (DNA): TGTGCCAGCTCACCGGACAGGAGGATAGGATGGCAGTACTTC. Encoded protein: CASSPDRRIGWQYF.

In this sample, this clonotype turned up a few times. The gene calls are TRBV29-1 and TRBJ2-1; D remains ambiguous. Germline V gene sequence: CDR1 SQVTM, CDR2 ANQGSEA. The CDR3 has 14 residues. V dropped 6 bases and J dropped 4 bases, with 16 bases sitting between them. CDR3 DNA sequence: TGCAGCGTAGAATCCGGATCCGGGTACAATGAGCAGTTCTTC. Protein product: CSVESGSGYNEQFF.

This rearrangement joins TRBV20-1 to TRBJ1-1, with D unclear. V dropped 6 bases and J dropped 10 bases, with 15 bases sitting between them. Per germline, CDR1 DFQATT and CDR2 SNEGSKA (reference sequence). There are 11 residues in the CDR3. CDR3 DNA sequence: TGCAGTGCCGGGCCTGCACGGGGAGCTTTCTTT. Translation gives CSAGPARGAFF.

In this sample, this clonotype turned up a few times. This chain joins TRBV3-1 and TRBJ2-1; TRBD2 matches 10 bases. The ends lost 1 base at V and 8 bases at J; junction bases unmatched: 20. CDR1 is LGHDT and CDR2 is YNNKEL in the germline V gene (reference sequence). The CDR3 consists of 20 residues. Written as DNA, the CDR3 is TGTGCCAGCAGCCAAGCCCTCCCCCTCAGACTAGCGGGTGTCTTGGATGAGCAGTTCTTC. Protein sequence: CASSQALPLRLAGVLDEQFF.

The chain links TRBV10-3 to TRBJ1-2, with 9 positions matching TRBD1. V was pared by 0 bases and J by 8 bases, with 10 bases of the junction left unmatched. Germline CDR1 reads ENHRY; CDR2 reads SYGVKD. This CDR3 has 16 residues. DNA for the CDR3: TGTGCCATCAGTGAGTCGGGTGGACAGGGGTCAGGAGGCTACACCTTC. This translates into CAISESGGQGSGGYTF.

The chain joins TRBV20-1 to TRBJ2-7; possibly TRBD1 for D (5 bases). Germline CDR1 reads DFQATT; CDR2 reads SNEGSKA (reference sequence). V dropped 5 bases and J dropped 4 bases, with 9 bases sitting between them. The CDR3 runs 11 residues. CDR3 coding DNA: TGCAGTGCTTGGACACCTTACGAGCAGTACTTC. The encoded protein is CSAWTPYEQYF.

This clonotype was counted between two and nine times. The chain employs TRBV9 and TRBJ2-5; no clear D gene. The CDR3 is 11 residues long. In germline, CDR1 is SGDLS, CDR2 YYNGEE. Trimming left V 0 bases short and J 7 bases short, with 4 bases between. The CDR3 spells CASSVGGTQYF. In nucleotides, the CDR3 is TGTGCCAGCAGCGTAGGGGGGACCCAGTACTTC.

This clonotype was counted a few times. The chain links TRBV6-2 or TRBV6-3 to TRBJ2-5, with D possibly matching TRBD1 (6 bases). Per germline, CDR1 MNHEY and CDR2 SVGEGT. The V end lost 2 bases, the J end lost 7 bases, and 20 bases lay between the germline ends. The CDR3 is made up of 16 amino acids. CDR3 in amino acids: CASSYTLTGKTATQYF. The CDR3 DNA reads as TGTGCCAGCAGTTACACCCTAACAGGGAAGACCGCGACCCAGTACTTC.

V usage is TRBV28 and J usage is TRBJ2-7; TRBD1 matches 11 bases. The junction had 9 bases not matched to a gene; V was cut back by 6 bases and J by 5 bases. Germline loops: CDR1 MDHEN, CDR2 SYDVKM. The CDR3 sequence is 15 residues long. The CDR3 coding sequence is TGTGCCAGCAGAAATAGCGGACAGGGGGCGAACGAGCAGTACTTC. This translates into CASRNSGQGANEQYF. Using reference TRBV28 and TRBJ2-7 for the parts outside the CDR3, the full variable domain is DVKVTQSSRYLVKRTGEKVFLECVQDMDHENMFWYRQDPGLGLRLIYFSYDVKMKEKGDIPEGYSVSREKKERFSLILESASTNQTSMYLCASRNSGQGANEQYFGPGTRLTVT.

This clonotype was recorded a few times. The CDR3 DNA reads as TGCAGTGCTCGAAGGGGGGCTTTACAAGAGACCCAGTACTTC. Amino acid sequence: CSARRGALQETQYF. The chain uses TRBV20-1 and TRBJ2-5; D is possibly TRBD1 or TRBD2 (6 bases each). V was clipped by 5 bases and J by 2 bases, with 15 bases between them. In germline, CDR1 is DFQATT, CDR2 SNEGSKA (reference sequence). CDR3 size: 14 residues.

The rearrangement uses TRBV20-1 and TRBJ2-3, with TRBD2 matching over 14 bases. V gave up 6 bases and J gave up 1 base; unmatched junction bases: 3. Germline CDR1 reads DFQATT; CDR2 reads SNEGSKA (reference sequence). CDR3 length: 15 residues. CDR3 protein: CSASTSGRGTDTQYF. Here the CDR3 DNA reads TGCAGTGCCTCGACTAGCGGGAGGGGCACAGATACGCAGTATTTT.

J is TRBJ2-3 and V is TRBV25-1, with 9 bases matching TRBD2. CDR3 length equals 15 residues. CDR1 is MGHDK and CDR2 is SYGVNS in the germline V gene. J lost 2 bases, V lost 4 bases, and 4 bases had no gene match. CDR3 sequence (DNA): TGTGCCAGCAGTGGCGGACTAGCGCCCACAGATACGCAGTATTTT. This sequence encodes CASSGGLAPTDTQYF.

The CDR3 loop reads CASSYLLLGQGANEQYF. Here the CDR3 DNA reads TGCGCCAGCAGCTACCTCCTTTTGGGACAGGGGGCAAACGAGCAGTACTTC. V usage is TRBV4-1 and J usage is TRBJ2-7; 12 bases agree with TRBD1. V was pared by 5 bases and J by 5 bases, with 13 bases of the junction left unmatched. There are 17 residues in the CDR3. CDR1 is MGHRA and CDR2 is YSYEKL in the germline V gene.

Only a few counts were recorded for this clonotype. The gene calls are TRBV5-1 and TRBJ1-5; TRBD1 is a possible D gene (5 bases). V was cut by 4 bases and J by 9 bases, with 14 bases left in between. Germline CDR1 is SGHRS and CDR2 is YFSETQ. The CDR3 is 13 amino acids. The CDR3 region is CASSKDINTPQHF. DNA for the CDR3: TGCGCCAGCAGCAAGGACATCAACACGCCCCAGCATTTT. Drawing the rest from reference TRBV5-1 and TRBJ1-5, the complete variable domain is KAGVTQTPRYLIKTRGQQVTLSCSPISGHRSVSWYQQTPGQGLQFLFEYFSETQRNKGNFPGRFSGRQFSNSRSEMNVSTLELGDSALYLCASSKDINTPQHFGDGTRLSIL.

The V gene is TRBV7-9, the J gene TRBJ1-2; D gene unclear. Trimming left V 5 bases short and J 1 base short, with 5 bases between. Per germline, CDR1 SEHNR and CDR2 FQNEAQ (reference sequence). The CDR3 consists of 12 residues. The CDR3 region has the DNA TGTGCCAGCAGCGAAGATAACTATGGCTACACCTTC. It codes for CASSEDNYGYTF. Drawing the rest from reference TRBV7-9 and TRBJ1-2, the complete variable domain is DTGVSQNPRHKITKRGQNVTFRCDPISEHNRLYWYRQTLGQGPEFLTYFQNEAQLEKSRLLSDRFSAERPKGSFSTLEIQRTEQGDSAMYLCASSEDNYGYTFGSGTRLTVV.